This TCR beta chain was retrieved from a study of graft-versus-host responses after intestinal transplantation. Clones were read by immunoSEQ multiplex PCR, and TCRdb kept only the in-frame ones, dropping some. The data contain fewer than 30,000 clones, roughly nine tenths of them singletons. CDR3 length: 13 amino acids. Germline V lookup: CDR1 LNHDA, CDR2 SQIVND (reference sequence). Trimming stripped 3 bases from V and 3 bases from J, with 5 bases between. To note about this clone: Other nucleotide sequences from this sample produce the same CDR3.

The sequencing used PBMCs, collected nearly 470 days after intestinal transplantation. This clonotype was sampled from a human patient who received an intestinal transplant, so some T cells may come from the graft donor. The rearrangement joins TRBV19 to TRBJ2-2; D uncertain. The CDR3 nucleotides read TGTGCCAGTAGTATTTCGGACACCGGGGAGCTGTTTTTT. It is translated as CASSISDTGELFF.